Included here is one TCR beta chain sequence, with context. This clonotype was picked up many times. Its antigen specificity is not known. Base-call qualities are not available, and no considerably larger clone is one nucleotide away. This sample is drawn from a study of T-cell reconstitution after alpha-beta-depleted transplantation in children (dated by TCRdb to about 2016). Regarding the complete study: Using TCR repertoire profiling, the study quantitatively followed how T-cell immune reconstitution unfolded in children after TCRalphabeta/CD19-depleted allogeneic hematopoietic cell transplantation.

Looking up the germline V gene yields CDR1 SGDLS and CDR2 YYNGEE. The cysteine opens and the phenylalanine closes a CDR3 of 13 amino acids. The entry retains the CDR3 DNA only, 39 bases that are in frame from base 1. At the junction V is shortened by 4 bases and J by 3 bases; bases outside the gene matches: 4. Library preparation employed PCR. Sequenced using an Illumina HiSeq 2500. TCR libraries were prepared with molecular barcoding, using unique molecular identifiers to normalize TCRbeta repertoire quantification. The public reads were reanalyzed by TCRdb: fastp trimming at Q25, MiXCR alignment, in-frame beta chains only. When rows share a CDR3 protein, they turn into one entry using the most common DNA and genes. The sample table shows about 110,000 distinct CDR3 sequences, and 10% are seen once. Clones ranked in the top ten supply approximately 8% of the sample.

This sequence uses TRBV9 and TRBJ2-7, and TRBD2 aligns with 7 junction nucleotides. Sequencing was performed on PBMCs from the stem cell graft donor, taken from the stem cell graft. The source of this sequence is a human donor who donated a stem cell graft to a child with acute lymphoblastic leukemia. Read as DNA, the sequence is TGTGCCAGCAGCTCCGGGGGGAACTACGAGCAGTACTTC. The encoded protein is CASSSGGNYEQYF. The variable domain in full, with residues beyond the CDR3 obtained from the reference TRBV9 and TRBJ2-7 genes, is DSGVTQTPKHLITATGQRVTLRCSPRSGDLSVYWYQQSLDQGLQFLIQYYNGEERAKGNILERFSAQQFPDLHSELNLSSLELGDSALYFCASSSGGNYEQYFGPGTRLTVT.